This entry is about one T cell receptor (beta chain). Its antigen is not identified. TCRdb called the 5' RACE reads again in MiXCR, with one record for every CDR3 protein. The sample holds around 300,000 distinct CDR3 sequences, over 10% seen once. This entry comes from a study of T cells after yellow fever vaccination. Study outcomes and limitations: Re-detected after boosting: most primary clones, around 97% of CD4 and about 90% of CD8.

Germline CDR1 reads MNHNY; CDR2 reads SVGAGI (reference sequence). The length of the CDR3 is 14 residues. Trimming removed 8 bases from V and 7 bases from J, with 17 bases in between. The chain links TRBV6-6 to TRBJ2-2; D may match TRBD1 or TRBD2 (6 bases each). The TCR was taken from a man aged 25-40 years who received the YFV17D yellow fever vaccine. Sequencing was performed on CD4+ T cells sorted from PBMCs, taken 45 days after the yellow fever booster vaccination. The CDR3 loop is CASGDTRDGGELFF. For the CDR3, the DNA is TGTGCCAGCGGGGACACGCGGGACGGCGGGGAGCTGTTTTTT.